This TCR beta chain is from a study of early T cells in non-severe SARS-CoV-2 infection. Across the whole study: The input, bulk RNA from unsorted whole blood, was sequenced, and chains were unpaired. Study-wide findings and caveats: A preference for anti-spike CD8 responses marked VDJdb matching, which missed private and CD4 specificities.

The TCR library protocol attached unique molecular identifiers to the individual cDNA molecules. In TCRdb, the 5' RACE reads were re-called with MiXCR into one record per CDR3 protein. The sample carries roughly 29,000 distinct CDR3 sequences, more than 3.5% recorded once. This clonotype was recorded many times. Its specificity is unknown. Sequencing was carried out using whole blood. The sequence was obtained from an adult who was a healthcare worker with PCR-confirmed SARS-CoV-2 infection or an uninfected control (not recorded which).

This CDR3 reads CATEGPIQNNEQFF. For the CDR3, the DNA is TGTGCCACCGAAGGACCAATCCAAAACAATGAGCAGTTCTTC. The rearrangement links TRBV24-1 to TRBJ2-1; D is undetermined. V dropped 9 bases and J dropped 5 bases, with 16 bases sitting between them. This CDR3 contains 14 residues. CDR1 and CDR2 (germline): KGHDR, SFDVKD.